This TCR beta chain appears in the sequencing data of a study of T cell changes during pregnancy in multiple sclerosis. Clones were sequenced by immunoSEQ multiplex PCR, and TCRdb holds only the in-frame ones, with some missing. The sample lists around 3,500 clones, just over 85% seen once, with about a sixth in the top ten. This receptor was identified in a female donor in good health, enrolled as a control in a pregnancy study. This specimen was CD8+ T cells from peripheral blood mononuclear cells, taken in the first trimester of pregnancy.

This chain's CDR3 is CASSPPGGASEQFF. CDR3 DNA: TGTGCCAGCAGCCCCCCTGGGGGGGCCAGTGAGCAGTTCTTC. This chain uses TRBV7-9 with TRBJ2-1; tentative D call: TRBD2 (7 bases). The germline V gene has CDR1 SEHNR and CDR2 FQNEAQ (reference sequence). The CDR3 runs 14 residues. The germline V and J ends were trimmed by 5 bases and 9 bases, with 17 bases remaining between them.